This TCR beta chain is drawn from a study of T-cell memory formation after mild COVID-19. Study overall: Largely, TCR clusters stayed within a single donor. Study-level findings and limits: Memory sampled before infection contained some responding clones, suggesting cross-reactive memory joined.

Germline CDR1 is SSHAT and CDR2 is FNYEAQ (reference sequence). CDR3 length: 19 amino acids. TCRdb reprocessed the 5' RACE reads with MiXCR, giving one entry per CDR3 protein. The table shows fewer than 400,000 distinct CDR3 sequences, with under 15% occurring only once. This clonotype was recorded a few times. Its cognate antigen is unknown. At one of its ends the junction is not consistent with the germline gene, which may arise from a read error. This receptor was obtained from a man between 18 and 35 years old who had mild COVID-19 (a few samples of this study predate the infection). Cell type and time point are not known. The rearrangement joins TRBV7-7 to TRBJ1-6, with D possibly matching TRBD1 (5 bases). The sequenced material came from PBMCs or a T cell subset sorted from them (not recorded which). The CDR3 region is CASSLAGDRSSSYNSPLHF. The CDR3 nucleotides are TGTGCTAGCAGCTTAGCGGGGGACCGATCAAGCTCCTATAATTCACCCCTCCACTTT.